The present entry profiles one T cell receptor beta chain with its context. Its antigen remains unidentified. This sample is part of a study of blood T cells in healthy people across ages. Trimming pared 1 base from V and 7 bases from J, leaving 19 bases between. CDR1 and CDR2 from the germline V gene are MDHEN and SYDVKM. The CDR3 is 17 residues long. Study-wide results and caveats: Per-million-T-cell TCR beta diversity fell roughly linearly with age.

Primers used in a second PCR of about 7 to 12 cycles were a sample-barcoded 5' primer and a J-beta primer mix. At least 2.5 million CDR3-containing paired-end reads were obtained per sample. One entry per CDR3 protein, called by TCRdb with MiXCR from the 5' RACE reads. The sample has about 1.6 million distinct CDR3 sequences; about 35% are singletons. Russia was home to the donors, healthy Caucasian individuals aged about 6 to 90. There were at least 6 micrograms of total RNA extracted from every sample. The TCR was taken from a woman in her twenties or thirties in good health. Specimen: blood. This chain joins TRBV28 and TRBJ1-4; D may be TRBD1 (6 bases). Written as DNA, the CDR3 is TGTGCCAGCAGTTTATTTCGTTGGGGGGGCGCGGGTGAAAAACTGTTTTTT. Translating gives CASSLFRWGGAGEKLFF.